Described below is a single T cell receptor beta chain sequence and its context. Its antigen is undetermined. Cells stained for CD3, CD4, CD8, CD45RA, CD27 and viability were sorted into four CD45RA/CD27 subsets. The beta constant-region primer was an equimolar mix of two oligonucleotides covering TRBC1 and TRBC2. Ligated cDNA was amplified by four rounds of PCR with nested alpha and beta constant-region primers and SP2. TCRdb passed the UMI-ligation and nested PCR reads through MiXCR, listing each CDR3 protein once. Of under 150,000 distinct CDR3 sequences in the sample, 15% to 20% were seen once. This specimen comes from a study of naive and memory T cell subsets. General study results and limits: Especially in CD8 cells, naive repertoires contained a few larger clonotypes, possibly CD45RA-re-expressing memory cells. Over 90% of naive TCR sequences appeared only once, unlike memory subsets.

The CDR3 is 13 amino acids. Trimming cost V 4 bases and J 6 bases, with 14 bases left between them. Germline-derived CDR1 and CDR2 are SGDLS and YYNGEE. Sequencing input: naive CD8+ T cells from blood. The chain uses TRBV9 and TRBJ2-7, with D possibly called TRBD1 or TRBD2 (6 bases each). This TCR came from a human donor in good health. Written as DNA, the CDR3 is TGTGCCAGCAGCACCCGAGGGGGAGGCGAGCAGTACTTC. As protein: CASSTRGGGEQYF.